One sample yielded the 10 T cell receptor beta chains listed below, sequenced in a study of T cell responses to AZD1222 COVID-19 vaccine. Sequenced by immunoSEQ multiplex PCR; TCRdb stores in-frame clones only, minus some. Of 130,000 to 150,000 clones in the sample, 85% to 95% were seen once. The sequenced sample was peripheral blood, obtained on day 0 of AZD1222 vaccination. The receptors come from an adult in good health.

The chain carries TRBV20-1 and TRBJ1-2, with D uncertain. Germline assignment: CDR1 DFQATT and CDR2 SNEGSKA (reference sequence). V was shortened by 3 bases and J by 2 bases, with 7 bases between the two germline ends. The CDR3 has 12 residues. The CDR3 nucleotides are TGCAGTGCTAGTCTTGGGAACTATGGCTACACCTTC. This translates into CSASLGNYGYTF.

This chain links TRBV20-1 with TRBJ2-1; D may be TRBD2 (5 bases). Trimming stripped 7 bases from V and 4 bases from J, with 8 bases between. This CDR3 region has 11 residues. In germline, CDR1 is DFQATT, CDR2 SNEGSKA (reference sequence). In DNA form, the CDR3 reads TGCAGTGTGAGCGGATACAATGAGCAGTTCTTC. This gives the protein CSVSGYNEQFF.

The chain carries TRBV6-2 or TRBV6-3 and TRBJ2-7; 10 positions match TRBD2. CDR1 is MNHEY, CDR2 SVGEGT, per germline. J was trimmed by 2 bases and V by 0 bases; bases with no gene match: 4. This CDR3 comprises 16 residues. CDR3 amino acids: CASSYSSGRTTYEQYF. As DNA, the CDR3 is TGTGCCAGCAGTTACTCTAGCGGGAGGACTACCTACGAGCAGTACTTC.

This rearrangement joins TRBV6-5 to TRBJ1-5; D is possibly TRBD1 (6 bases). Germline V gives CDR1 MNHEY, CDR2 SVGAGI. The CDR3 contains 13 residues. V was pared by 6 bases and J by 5 bases, with 11 bases between. The CDR3: CASSRQVDQPQHF. The CDR3 nucleotides read TGTGCCAGCAGCCGACAGGTAGATCAGCCCCAGCATTTT.

CDR3 sequence reads: CASREAGGDSYEQYF. DNA for the CDR3: TGTGCCAGCAGGGAAGCGGGAGGTGACTCCTACGAGCAGTACTTC. The chain has TRBV5-4 and TRBJ2-7; 9 nucleotides align to TRBD2. Germline assignment: CDR1 SGHNT and CDR2 YYREEE (reference sequence). The CDR3 spans 15 residues. V lost 5 bases to trimming and J lost 0 bases; unmatched junction nucleotides: 6. The full variable domain, with the rest looked up from reference TRBV5-4 and TRBJ2-7, is ETGVTQSPTHLIKTRGQQVTLRCSSQSGHNTVSWYQQALGQGPQFIFQYYREEENGRGNFPPRFSGLQFPNYSSELNVNALELDDSALYLCASREAGGDSYEQYFGPGTRLTVT.

This chain links TRBV5-6 with TRBJ2-7; 13 bases agree with TRBD2. V shed 2 bases, J shed 6 bases, and the junction held 8 bases outside the gene matches. CDR3 length equals 16 residues. Germline-derived CDR1 and CDR2 are SGHDT and YYEEEE. This chain's CDR3 is CASSLPGLAGVGEQYF. The CDR3 region has the DNA TGTGCCAGCAGCTTACCCGGACTAGCGGGAGTTGGCGAGCAGTACTTC.

The rearrangement uses TRBV7-2 and TRBJ2-5, with a tentative D call TRBD1 (6 bases). V shed 3 bases and J shed 3 bases, with 11 bases lying between them. Germline values: CDR1 SGHTA, CDR2 FQGNSA. CDR3 length: 14 residues. The CDR3 sequence: CASSLQAGEETQYF. CDR3 DNA sequence: TGTGCCAGCAGCTTGCAGGCAGGGGAAGAGACCCAGTACTTC.

The V call is TRBV18, the J call TRBJ1-2, with 7 nucleotides matching TRBD1. This CDR3 is built from 14 residues. From germline, CDR1 is KGHSH and CDR2 LQKENI. The ends lost 0 bases at V and 2 bases at J; junction bases unmatched: 0. CDR3 loop: CASSPPDRNYGYTF. CDR3 in DNA: TGTGCCAGCTCACCACCGGACAGGAACTATGGCTACACCTTC.

The rearrangement joins TRBV18 to TRBJ2-1, with 10 bases matching TRBD2. The germline V gene encodes CDR1 KGHSH and CDR2 LQKENI. This CDR3 is 15 amino acids long. With 4 bases clipped from V and 8 bases from J, the junction kept 8 bases outside the gene matches. CDR3 sequence: CASSRTSGGGDEQFF. The CDR3 coding sequence is TGTGCCAGCTCACGGACTAGCGGAGGGGGGGATGAGCAGTTCTTC.

The chain employs TRBV18 and TRBJ1-5; TRBD1 might be the D (5 bases). Germline CDR1 KGHSH, CDR2 LQKENI. The V gene lost 6 bases and the J gene lost 3 bases, with 21 bases spanning the gap. This CDR3 contains 17 residues. The CDR3 bases are TGTGCCAGCTCCCCGGACGAGGGGCCCCGGAACAATCAGCCCCAGCATTTT. Encoded protein: CASSPDEGPRNNQPQHF.